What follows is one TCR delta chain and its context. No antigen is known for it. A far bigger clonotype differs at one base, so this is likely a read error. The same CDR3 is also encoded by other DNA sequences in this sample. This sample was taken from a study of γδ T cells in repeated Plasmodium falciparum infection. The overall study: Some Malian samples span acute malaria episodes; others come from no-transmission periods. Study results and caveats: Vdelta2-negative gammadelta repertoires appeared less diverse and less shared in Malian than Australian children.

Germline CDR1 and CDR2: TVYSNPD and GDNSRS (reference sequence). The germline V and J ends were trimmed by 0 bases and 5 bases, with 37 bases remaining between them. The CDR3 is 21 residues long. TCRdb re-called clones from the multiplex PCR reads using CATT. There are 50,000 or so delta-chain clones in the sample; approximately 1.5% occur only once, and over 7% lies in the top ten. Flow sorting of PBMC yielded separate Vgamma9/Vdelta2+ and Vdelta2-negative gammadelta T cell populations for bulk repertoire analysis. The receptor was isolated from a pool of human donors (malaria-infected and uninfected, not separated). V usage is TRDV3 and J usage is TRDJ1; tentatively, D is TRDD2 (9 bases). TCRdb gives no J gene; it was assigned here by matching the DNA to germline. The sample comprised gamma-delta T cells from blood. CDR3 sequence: CAFSEPSYLLGDPPITDKLIF. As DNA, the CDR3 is TGTGCCTTTAGTGAGCCTTCCTACTTGCTGGGGGACCCTCCTATCACTGATAAACTCATCTTT.